What follows is one T cell receptor (beta chain) and its context. This entry is derived from a study of shared clonotypes between healthy human individuals. Repertoires were generated with immunoSEQ multiplex PCR, while TCRdb's copy carries only in-frame clones and drops some. The repertoire holds about 680,000 clones, with 92% as singletons. Selected positively for CCR7 and CD45RO-negative, naive CD8 cells excluded terminally differentiated effector memory CD45RA+ cells. Source material: naive CD8+ T cells sorted from blood. The clonotype was recovered from a man aged 25-40 years in good health.

The CDR3 bases are TGTGCCAGCAGCTTAGGGGGACAGGGTTCGGATACGCAGTATTTT. Translation gives CASSLGGQGSDTQYF. This rearrangement joins TRBV7-7 to TRBJ2-3; 9 bases map to TRBD1. There are 15 residues in the CDR3. From germline, CDR1 is SSHAT and CDR2 FNYEAQ (reference sequence). After removal of 1 base from V and 6 bases from J, the junction contained 5 bases not matched to a gene. Full variable domain (missing parts from reference TRBV7-7 and TRBJ2-3): GAGVSQSPRYKVTKRGQDVTLRCDPISSHATLYWYQQALGQGPEFLTYFNYEAQPDKSGLPSDRFSAERPEGSISTLTIQRTEQRDSAMYRCASSLGGQGSDTQYFGPGTRLTVL.